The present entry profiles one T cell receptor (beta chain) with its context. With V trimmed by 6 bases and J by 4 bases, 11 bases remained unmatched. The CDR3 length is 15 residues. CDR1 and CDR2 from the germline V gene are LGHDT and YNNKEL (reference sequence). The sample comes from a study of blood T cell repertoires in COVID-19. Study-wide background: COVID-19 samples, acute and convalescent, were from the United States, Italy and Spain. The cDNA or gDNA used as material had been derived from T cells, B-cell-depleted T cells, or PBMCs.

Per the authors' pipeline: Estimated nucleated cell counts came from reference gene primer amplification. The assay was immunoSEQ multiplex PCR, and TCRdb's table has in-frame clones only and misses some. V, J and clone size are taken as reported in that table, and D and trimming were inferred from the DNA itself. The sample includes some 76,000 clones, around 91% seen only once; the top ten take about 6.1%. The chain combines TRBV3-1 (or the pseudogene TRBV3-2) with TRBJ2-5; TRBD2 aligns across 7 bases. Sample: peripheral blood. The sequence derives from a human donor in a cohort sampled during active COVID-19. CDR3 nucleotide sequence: TGTGCCAGCAGTCGACTGGGCGGGGGAAGAGAGACCCAGTACTTC. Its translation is CASSRLGGGRETQYF.